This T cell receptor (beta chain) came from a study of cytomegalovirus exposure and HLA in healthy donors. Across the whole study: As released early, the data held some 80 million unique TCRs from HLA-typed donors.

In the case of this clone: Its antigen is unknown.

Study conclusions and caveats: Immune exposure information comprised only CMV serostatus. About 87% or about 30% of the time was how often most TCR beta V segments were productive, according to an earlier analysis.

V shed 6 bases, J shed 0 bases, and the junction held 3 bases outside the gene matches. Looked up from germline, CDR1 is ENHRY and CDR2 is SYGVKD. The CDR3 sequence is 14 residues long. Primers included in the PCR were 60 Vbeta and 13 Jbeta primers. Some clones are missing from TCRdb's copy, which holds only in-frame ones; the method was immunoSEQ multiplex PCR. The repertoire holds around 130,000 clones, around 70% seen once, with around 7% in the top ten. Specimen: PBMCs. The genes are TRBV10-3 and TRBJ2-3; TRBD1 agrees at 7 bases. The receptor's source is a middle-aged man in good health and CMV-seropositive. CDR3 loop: CAISRQGSTDTQYF. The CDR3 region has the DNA TGTGCCATCAGCAGACAGGGCAGCACAGATACGCAGTATTTT.